The clone carrying this T cell receptor beta chain appeared many times. Its antigen is unidentified. This specimen belongs to a study of response to subunit inactivated influenza vaccine. Per the germline V gene, CDR1 is DFQATT and CDR2 is SNEGSKA (reference sequence). The CDR3 has 15 residues. V lost 1 base to trimming and J lost 0 bases, with 11 bases between them. Using its own MiXCR run on the RT-PCR reads, TCRdb lists one record per CDR3 protein. The table has about 160,000 distinct CDR3 sequences, 11% seen once. Study conclusions and caveats: T cells newly recruited by each seasonal influenza vaccination are few, the authors suggested.

This TCR was recovered from a man over 45 who received an inactivated influenza vaccine. This chain connects TRBV20-1 to TRBJ2-3; TRBD2 might be the D (5 bases). The sequencing used non-naive T cells sorted from PBMCs, collected roughly 45 days after vaccination. As DNA, the CDR3 is TGCAGTGCTAGAGTACGGAGGACTAGCACAGATACGCAGTATTTT. The encoded protein is CSARVRRTSTDTQYF.